The clone carrying this T cell receptor (beta chain) was counted only a few times. The antigen remains undetermined. This sample was included in a study of beta chain features in type 1 diabetes. Study observations and caveats: Researchers reported that naive, central memory and Treg TCRB repertoires appeared more similar in patients than in healthy donors. Moderately but significantly shorter TCRB CDR3s were found in Type 1 diabetes patients in all four CD4+ subsets. The influence of HLA type on TCRB rearrangement stayed undetermined.

Germline CDR1 SGDLS, CDR2 YYNGEE. Trimming took off 0 bases at V and 0 bases at J, with 11 bases between the two ends. The length of the CDR3 is 16 residues. The isolated RNA, all of it, was reverse transcribed, so expressed TCRB transcripts were what got sequenced. Here immunoSEQ multiplex PCR was the method, and the copy in TCRdb shows in-frame clones only, minus some. The data hold 400,000 or so clones, with approximately 12% observed a single time. The sequence derives from a woman under 30 with type 1 diabetes. The V and J genes are TRBV9 and TRBJ2-3; the D gene is possibly TRBD2 (5 bases). Sequencing was done on a sample of naive CD4+ T cells from blood. CDR3 region: CASSVGPLASTDTQYF. CDR3 DNA sequence: TGTGCCAGCAGCGTAGGACCGCTAGCTAGCACAGATACGCAGTATTTT. The whole variable domain, filled in from reference TRBV9 and TRBJ2-3, reads DSGVTQTPKHLITATGQRVTLRCSPRSGDLSVYWYQQSLDQGLQFLIQYYNGEERAKGNILERFSAQQFPDLHSELNLSSLELGDSALYFCASSVGPLASTDTQYFGPGTRLTVL.